The 14 T cell receptor beta chains in this list originate from one sample, sequenced in a study of blood T cell repertoires in COVID-19. Method: immunoSEQ multiplex PCR; TCRdb's copy keeps in-frame clones and lacks some. The sample contains roughly 260,000 clones, more than 90% of which appear only once. Sequences were obtained from peripheral blood. The origin of the receptors is a person aged 18 to 29 with COVID-19, enrolled during active disease.

The CDR3 DNA reads TGTGCCAGCAGCGTGTCGGCGGGAATCAGAGAGACCCAGTACTTC. Amino acid sequence: CASSVSAGIRETQYF. This rearrangement joins TRBV9 to TRBJ2-5; possible D gene TRBD2, 6 bases. The CDR3 runs to 15 residues. CDR1 is SGDLS, CDR2 YYNGEE, per germline. With 2 bases removed from V and 4 bases from J, the gap between germline ends came to 15 bases.

The rearrangement uses TRBV4-1 and TRBJ2-2; 7 nucleotides agree with TRBD2. With 0 bases clipped from V and 10 bases from J, the junction kept 14 bases outside the gene matches. The CDR3 has 17 residues. Germline-derived CDR1 and CDR2 are MGHRA and YSYEKL. The CDR3 DNA follows: TGCGCCAGCAGCCAAGATTGGAATAGCGGGCGGGTGGAGGAGCTGTTTTTT. Its translation: CASSQDWNSGRVEELFF.

The chain combines TRBV27 with TRBJ2-1; tentative D call: TRBD2 (5 bases). The CDR3 length is 13 residues. The germline CDR1 and CDR2 sequences are MNHEY and SMNVEV (reference sequence). The V gene lost 1 base and the J gene lost 7 bases, with 8 bases spanning the gap. The CDR3 region has the DNA TGTGCCAGCAGTTTATACGGCGGGAATGAGCAGTTCTTC. Its protein product is CASSLYGGNEQFF.

For the CDR3, the DNA is TGTGCCATCAGCCCCTCGGCGACAGGGGGGAGCAATCAGCCCCAGCATTTT. This codes for CAISPSATGGSNQPQHF. The V and J genes are TRBV10-3 and TRBJ1-5; TRBD1 matches at 9 bases. The CDR3 runs to 17 residues. Per the germline V gene, CDR1 is ENHRY and CDR2 is SYGVKD. After removal of 6 bases from V and 1 base from J, the junction contained 10 bases not matched to a gene.

The chain uses TRBV5-5 and TRBJ1-2; D is uncertain. Trimming cost V 2 bases and J 6 bases, with 14 bases left between them. This CDR3 is 14 amino acids long. Germline CDR1 SGHKS, CDR2 YYEKEE (reference sequence). CDR3 coding DNA: TGTGCCAGCAGCTTTACAGATGGGCTCGATGGCTACACCTTC. Translation: CASSFTDGLDGYTF. The full variable domain, completed using reference TRBV5-5 and TRBJ1-2, is DAGVTQSPTHLIKTRGQQVTLRCSPISGHKSVSWYQQVLGQGPQFIFQYYEKEERGRGNFPDRFSARQFPNYSSELNVNALLLGDSALYLCASSFTDGLDGYTFGSGTRLTVV.

CDR3 loop: CASSQGSGSRYEQYF. The CDR3 DNA follows: TGTGCCAGCAGCCAAGGTAGCGGGAGTAGGTACGAGCAGTACTTC. The rearrangement uses TRBV14 and TRBJ2-7; 9 bases match TRBD2. Germline lookup yields CDR1 SGHDN and CDR2 FVKESK. The CDR3 contains 15 residues. Trimming took 1 base from V and 4 from J; bases not matched to a gene: 5.

This chain uses TRBV10-3 with TRBJ2-1, with 8 bases that match TRBD2. Germline loops: CDR1 ENHRY, CDR2 SYGVKD. This CDR3 has 16 residues. The J segment lost 3 bases and the V segment lost 4 bases, leaving 8 bases of the junction unmatched. The chain's CDR3 is CAISGTTSGLYNEQFF. In nucleotides, the CDR3 is TGTGCCATCAGTGGGACTACTAGCGGACTCTACAATGAGCAGTTCTTC.

The chain combines TRBV5-1 with TRBJ2-2; D may be TRBD1 (5 bases). Germline assignment: CDR1 SGHRS and CDR2 YFSETQ. Trimming left V 3 bases short and J 6 bases short, with 15 bases between. There are 15 residues in the CDR3. Here the CDR3 reads CASSSGDPRAGELFF. The DNA for the CDR3 is TGCGCCAGCAGCTCGGGCGATCCCAGGGCCGGGGAGCTGTTTTTT.

This chain uses TRBV9 with TRBJ1-2; no clear D. This CDR3 comprises 11 residues. Trimming stripped 4 bases from V and 4 bases from J, with 5 bases between. From germline, CDR1 is SGDLS and CDR2 YYNGEE. Here the CDR3 DNA reads TGTGCCAGCAGCTCAGTCTATGGCTACACCTTC. Translated: CASSSVYGYTF.

This chain links TRBV12-3 or TRBV12-4 with TRBJ1-1, with a tentative D call TRBD1 (5 bases). The V gene lost 10 bases and the J gene lost 0 bases, with 12 bases spanning the gap. The CDR3 consists of 13 residues. Here the CDR3 DNA reads TGTGCCACCTCAAGGGGTATGAACACTGAAGCTTTCTTT. Its protein is CATSRGMNTEAFF.

The chain uses TRBV9 and TRBJ2-2; 14 nucleotides match TRBD2. J gave up 7 bases and V 3 bases, and 5 bases lay outside the gene matches. The CDR3 spans 16 residues. CDR1 SGDLS and CDR2 YYNGEE come from the germline V gene. CDR3 nucleotides: TGTGCCAGCAGCGACCGACTAGCGGGAGGGTTCGGGGAGCTGTTTTTT. This codes for CASSDRLAGGFGELFF.

The chain carries TRBV5-4 and TRBJ2-5; no definite D call. This CDR3 has 13 residues. The germline CDR1 and CDR2 sequences are SGHNT and YYREEE (reference sequence). The germline V and J ends were trimmed by 0 bases and 5 bases, with 8 bases remaining between them. CDR3 nucleotide sequence: TGTGCCAGCAGCTTGGCTTCTTTGGAGACCCAGTACTTC. Protein: CASSLASLETQYF.

The rearrangement uses TRBV2 and TRBJ2-2; D remains ambiguous. The CDR3 loop spans 13 amino acids. Germline CDR1 SNHLY, CDR2 FYNNEI. The V and J ends lost 7 bases and 3 bases respectively, with 9 bases between them. The chain's CDR3 is CASTYYYTGELFF. The DNA for the CDR3 is TGTGCCAGCACATATTACTACACCGGGGAGCTGTTTTTT.

This clone was detected many times. The chain has TRBV5-1 and TRBJ2-7; no firm D call. Trimming removed 0 bases at V and 1 base at J, with 5 bases between. Germline CDR1 is SGHRS and CDR2 is YFSETQ. The CDR3 runs 13 residues. CDR3 nucleotides: TGCGCCAGCAGCTTGGAATCGTCCTACGAGCAGTACTTC. Its protein is CASSLESSYEQYF.